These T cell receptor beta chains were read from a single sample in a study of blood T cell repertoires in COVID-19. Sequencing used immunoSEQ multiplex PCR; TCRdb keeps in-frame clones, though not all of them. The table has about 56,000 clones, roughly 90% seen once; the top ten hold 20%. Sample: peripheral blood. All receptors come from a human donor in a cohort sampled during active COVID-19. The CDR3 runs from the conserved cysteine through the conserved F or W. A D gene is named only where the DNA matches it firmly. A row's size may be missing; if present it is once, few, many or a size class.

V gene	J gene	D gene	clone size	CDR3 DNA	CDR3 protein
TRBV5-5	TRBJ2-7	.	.	TGTGCCAGCAGCTTACAAGGCGGGGGCCTCTACGAGCAGTACTTC	CASSLQGGGLYEQYF
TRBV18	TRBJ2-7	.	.	TGTGCCAGCTCGCAAGGAGAGGGCGGAACGAGTTACGAGCAGTACTTC	CASSQGEGGTSYEQYF
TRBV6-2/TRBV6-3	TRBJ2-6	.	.	TGTGCCAGCAGTTTGGCAGGGGCTAGGGCCAACGTCCTGACTTTC	CASSLAGARANVLTF
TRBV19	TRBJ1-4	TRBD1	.	TGTGCCAGTAGTATTCCGGACAGGGTTAATGAAAAACTGTTTTTT	CASSIPDRVNEKLFF
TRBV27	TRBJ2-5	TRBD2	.	TGTGCCAGCAGTATTGGACTAGCGGGGGGGCCGGGGGAGACCCAGTACTTC	CASSIGLAGGPGETQYF
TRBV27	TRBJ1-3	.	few	TGTGCCAGCAGCCCAGGGGTCGAGGGAAACACCATATATTTT	CASSPGVEGNTIYF
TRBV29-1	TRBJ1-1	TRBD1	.	TGCAGCGTCACCCAGGGGGCTGGTGAAGCTTTCTTT	CSVTQGAGEAFF
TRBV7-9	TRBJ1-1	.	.	TGTGCCAGCAGCTTAGGGCAGGGTATAACTGAAGCTTTCTTT	CASSLGQGITEAFF
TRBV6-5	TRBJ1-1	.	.	TGTGCCAGCAGTTACATCGGACAGACGAACACTGAAGCTTTCTTT	CASSYIGQTNTEAFF
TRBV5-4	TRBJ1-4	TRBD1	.	TGTGCCAGCAGCTTGAGGGGACAGGGGGCATTTGGGGAAAAACTGTTTTTT	CASSLRGQGAFGEKLFF
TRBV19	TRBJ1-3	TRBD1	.	TGTGCCAGTAGTAGGACAGGGGGCTATGGAAACACCATATATTTT	CASSRTGGYGNTIYF
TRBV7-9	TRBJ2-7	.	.	TGTGCCAGCAGCTCCCGGGACTACGAGCAGTACTTC	CASSSRDYEQYF
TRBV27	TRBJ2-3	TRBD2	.	TGTGCCAGCAGTTTACCAACTAGCGGGGGGACCCCGAATACGCAGTATTTT	CASSLPTSGGTPNTQYF
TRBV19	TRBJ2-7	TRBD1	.	TGTGCCAGTAGTATAGCTGCAGGGGGCGCCTACGAGCAGTACTTC	CASSIAAGGAYEQYF
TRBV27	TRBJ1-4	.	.	TGTGCCAGCAGCGCCGGGAGATCACCCACACCCGGTGAAAAACTGTTTTTT	CASSAGRSPTPGEKLFF
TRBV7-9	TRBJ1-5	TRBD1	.	TGTGCCAGCGCAGTCGACAGGGACAATCAGCCCCAGCATTTT	CASAVDRDNQPQHF
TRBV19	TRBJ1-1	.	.	TGTGCCAGTAGTATAGTAACAGGGCTGAACACTGAAGCTTTCTTT	CASSIVTGLNTEAFF
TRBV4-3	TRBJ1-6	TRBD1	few	TGCGCCAGCAGCCAAACCGGGACAGGGGCTAGCACCCTCCACTTT	CASSQTGTGASTLHF
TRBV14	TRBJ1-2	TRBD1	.	TGTGCCAGCAGCCAACAGACAGGGTATGGCTACACCTTC	CASSQQTGYGYTF
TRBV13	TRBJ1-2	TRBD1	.	TGTGCCAGCAGCTTAGGCAGGGGGGGCTACACCTTC	CASSLGRGGYTF
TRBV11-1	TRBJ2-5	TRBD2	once	TGTGCCAGCAGACAAGGGACTAGTGAACGGGAGACCCAGTACTTC	CASRQGTSERETQYF
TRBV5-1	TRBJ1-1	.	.	TGCGCCAGCAGCTTGGCCGTAAGTAGCACTGAAGCTTTCTTT	CASSLAVSSTEAFF
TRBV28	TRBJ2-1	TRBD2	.	TGTGCCAGCAGTACTGTGTGGGGGGGGGAGGATGAGCAGTTCTTC	CASSTVWGGEDEQFF
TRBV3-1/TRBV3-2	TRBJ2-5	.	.	TGTGCCAGCAGCCATGCCCCGGTAGCGGTACAAGAGACCCAGTACTTC	CASSHAPVAVQETQYF
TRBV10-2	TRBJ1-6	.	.	TGCGCCAGCAGTGAATTAGGGGGAACGGGATCCCTCCACTTT	CASSELGGTGSLHF
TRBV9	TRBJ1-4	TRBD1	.	TGTGCCAGCAGCGGCGACCAGGGGGCTAATGAAAAACTGTTTTTT	CASSGDQGANEKLFF
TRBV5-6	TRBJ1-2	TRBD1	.	TGTGCCAGCAGCTTGGGGGACAGGGGGTATGGCTACACCTTC	CASSLGDRGYGYTF
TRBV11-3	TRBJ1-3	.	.	TGTGCCAGCAGCTTAGGCGGAGCTGGAAACACCATATATTTT	CASSLGGAGNTIYF
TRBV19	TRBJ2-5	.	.	TGTGCCAGTAGTATGACGGGGGGCCTTAGTCAAGAGACCCAGTACTTC	CASSMTGGLSQETQYF
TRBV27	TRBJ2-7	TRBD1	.	TGTGCCAGCAGTTTGGACAGGGGACCCCCCTACGAGCAGTACTTC	CASSLDRGPPYEQYF
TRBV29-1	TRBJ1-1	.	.	TGCAGCGTTGAAGGGGACACGAACACTGAAGCTTTCTTT	CSVEGDTNTEAFF
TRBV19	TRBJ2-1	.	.	TGTGCCAGTAGCCAGGGTCTGGGCAATGAGCAGTTCTTC	CASSQGLGNEQFF